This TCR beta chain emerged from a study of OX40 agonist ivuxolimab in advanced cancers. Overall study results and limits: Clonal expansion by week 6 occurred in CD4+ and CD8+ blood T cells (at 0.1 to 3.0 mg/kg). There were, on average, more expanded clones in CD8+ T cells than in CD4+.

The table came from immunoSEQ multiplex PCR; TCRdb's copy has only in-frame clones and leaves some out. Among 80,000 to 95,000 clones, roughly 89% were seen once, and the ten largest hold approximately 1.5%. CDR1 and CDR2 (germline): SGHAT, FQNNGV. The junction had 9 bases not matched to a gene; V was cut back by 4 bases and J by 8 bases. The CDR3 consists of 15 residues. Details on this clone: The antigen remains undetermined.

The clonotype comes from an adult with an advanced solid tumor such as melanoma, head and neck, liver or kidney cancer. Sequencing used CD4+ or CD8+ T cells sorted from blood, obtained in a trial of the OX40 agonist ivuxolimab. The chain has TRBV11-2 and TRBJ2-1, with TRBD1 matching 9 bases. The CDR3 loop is CASSSLTGGIDEQFF. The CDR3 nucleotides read TGTGCCAGCAGCTCATTAACAGGGGGCATAGATGAGCAGTTCTTC.